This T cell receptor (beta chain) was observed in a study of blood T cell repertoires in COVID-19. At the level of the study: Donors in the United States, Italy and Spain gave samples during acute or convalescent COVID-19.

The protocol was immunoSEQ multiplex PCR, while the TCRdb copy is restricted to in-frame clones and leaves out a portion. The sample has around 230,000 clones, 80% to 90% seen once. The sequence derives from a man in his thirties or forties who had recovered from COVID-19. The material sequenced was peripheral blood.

This chain's CDR3 is CATGRDSLSYEQYF. The DNA of the CDR3 is TGCGCCACCGGGAGGGACAGCCTCTCCTACGAGCAGTACTTC. The chain has TRBV5-1 and TRBJ2-7; a possible D gene is TRBD2 (8 bases). Trimming took 9 bases from V and 0 from J, leaving 16 bases between them. CDR1 is SGHRS, CDR2 YFSETQ, per germline. This CDR3 has 14 amino acids.